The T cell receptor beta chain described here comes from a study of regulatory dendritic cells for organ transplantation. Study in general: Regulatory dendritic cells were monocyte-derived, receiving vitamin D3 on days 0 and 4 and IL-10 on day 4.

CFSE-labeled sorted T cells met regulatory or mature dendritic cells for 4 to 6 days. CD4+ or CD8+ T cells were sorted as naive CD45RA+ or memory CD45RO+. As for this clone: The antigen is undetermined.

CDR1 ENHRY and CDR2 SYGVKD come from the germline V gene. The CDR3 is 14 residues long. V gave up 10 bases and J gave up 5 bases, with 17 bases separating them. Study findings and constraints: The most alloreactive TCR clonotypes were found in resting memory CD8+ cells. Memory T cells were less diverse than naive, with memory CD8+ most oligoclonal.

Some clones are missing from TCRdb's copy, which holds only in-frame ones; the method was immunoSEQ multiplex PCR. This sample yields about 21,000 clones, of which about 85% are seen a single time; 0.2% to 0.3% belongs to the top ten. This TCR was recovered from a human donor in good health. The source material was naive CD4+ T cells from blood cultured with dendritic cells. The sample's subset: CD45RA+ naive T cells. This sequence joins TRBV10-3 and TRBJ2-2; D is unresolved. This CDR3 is CATAGSTETGELFF. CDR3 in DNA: TGTGCCACCGCCGGGTCTACGGAGACCGGGGAGCTGTTTTTT.